This TCR beta chain came from a study of cytomegalovirus exposure and HLA in healthy donors. Study details: According to later analysis, the same platform produced the roughly 120 validation and approximately 700 first-cohort repertoires. Whole-study findings and limits: Both high specificity and high sensitivity reportedly marked the classifier's diagnosis of cytomegalovirus status. In vitro data verified three CMV-associated chains as specific for CMV antigens.

From the 120-subject validation cohort, which was separate from the approximately 670-subject first cohort, the donors were drawn. With respect to this clone: Its antigen is unknown.

This CDR3 has 14 residues. Per the germline V gene, CDR1 is SGHRS and CDR2 is YFSETQ. Trimming removed 1 base at V and 6 bases at J, with 12 bases between. Sequencing used immunoSEQ multiplex PCR; TCRdb keeps in-frame clones, though not all of them. Counted here are fewer than 350,000 clones, approximately 88% occurring once; the ten biggest clones make up approximately 0.88%. This clonotype was sampled from a woman aged 18-35 years in good health and CMV-seronegative. Sequencing was carried out using PBMCs. The chain has TRBV5-1 and TRBJ2-3; D possibly corresponds to TRBD2 (6 bases). For the CDR3, the DNA is TGCGCCAGCAGCTTGTACGGGGCGGGGGATACGCAGTATTTT. As protein: CASSLYGAGDTQYF. The whole variable domain, filled in from reference TRBV5-1 and TRBJ2-3, reads KAGVTQTPRYLIKTRGQQVTLSCSPISGHRSVSWYQQTPGQGLQFLFEYFSETQRNKGNFPGRFSGRQFSNSRSEMNVSTLELGDSALYLCASSLYGAGDTQYFGPGTRLTVL.